This T cell receptor beta chain came from a study of T cell therapy after organ transplantation. As for the study in general: Therapy products were autologous CMV-specific T cells, peptide-expanded for approximately 2 weeks. Study results and limitations: Lower pretherapy CD8 clonality went with larger post-therapy fold change. Endogenous clonotypes not in therapy products appeared after therapy alongside transferred ones.

Clones were read by immunoSEQ multiplex PCR, and TCRdb kept only the in-frame ones, dropping some. The data hold about 48,000 clones, with roughly 93% observed a single time. The germline gives CDR1 SQVTM, CDR2 ANQGSEA. Between the trimmed V and J ends, which lost 4 bases and 1 base, there was a span of 16 bases. The CDR3 covers 15 residues. Concerning this clone itself: The target antigen is unknown.

Sequenced material: CD8+ T cells from blood, taken before autologous CMV-specific T cell therapy. V and J are TRBV29-1 and TRBJ1-1; D possibly corresponds to TRBD1 (5 bases). The TCR comes from a human patient who had received a solid organ transplant and had CMV disease. CDR3 nucleotides: TGCAGCGTTGTTTTTACCCGACAGAGGAACACTGAAGCTTTCTTT. The encoded protein is CSVVFTRQRNTEAFF.